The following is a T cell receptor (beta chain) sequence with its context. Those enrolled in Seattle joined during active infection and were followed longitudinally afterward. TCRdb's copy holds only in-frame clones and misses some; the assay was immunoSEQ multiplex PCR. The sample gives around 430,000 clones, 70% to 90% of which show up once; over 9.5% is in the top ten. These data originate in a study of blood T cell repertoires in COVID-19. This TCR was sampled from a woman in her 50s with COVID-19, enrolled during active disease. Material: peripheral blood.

DNA for the CDR3: TGTGCCAGCAGCGGAGGGGGCGCCGACTATGGCTACACCTTC. Its translation: CASSGGGADYGYTF. The chain combines TRBV5-4 with TRBJ1-2; 7 bases are a match to TRBD1. The CDR3 runs 14 residues. Per germline, CDR1 SGHNT and CDR2 YYREEE (reference sequence). Unmatched junction bases numbered 6, after V lost 4 bases and J lost 3 bases.